The source of this T cell receptor (beta chain) is a study of shared clonotypes between healthy human individuals. This CDR3 is built from 16 residues. Germline V gene data show CDR1 as SGHRS and CDR2 as YFSETQ. V lost 0 bases, J lost 3 bases, and 8 bases stayed unmatched. Sequenced by immunoSEQ multiplex PCR; TCRdb stores in-frame clones only, minus some. The sample comprises about 2.4 million clones, roughly 92% of which are singletons, and around 0.14% rests with the top ten. The chain carries TRBV5-1 and TRBJ2-5; TRBD2 matches 7 bases. Source material: naive CD4+ T cells sorted from blood. The subset is: CD45RA+ positively selected. The receptor comes from a man aged 18-30 years in good health. The CDR3 DNA is TGCGCCAGCAGCTTGGATCGGTCTAGCGGTAAAGAGACCCAGTACTTC. Translating gives CASSLDRSSGKETQYF.